This entry concerns a single TCR beta chain. This specimen comes from a study of blood T cell repertoires in COVID-19. The V end lost 4 bases, the J end lost 1 base, and 10 bases lay between the germline ends. In germline, CDR1 is MDHEN, CDR2 SYDVKM. CDR3 length equals 14 residues. Using immunoSEQ multiplex PCR, the repertoire was profiled, and TCRdb retains in-frame clones only, with some absent. The sample lists about 180,000 clones, roughly three quarters occurring once. The TCR comes from a woman at least 80 years old with COVID-19, enrolled during active disease. The rearrangement links TRBV28 to TRBJ1-1, with D possibly matching TRBD1 (5 bases). Sequencing input: peripheral blood. CDR3 in amino acids: CASSSRAENTEAFF. DNA of the CDR3: TGTGCCAGCAGTTCCAGGGCAGAGAACACTGAAGCTTTCTTT.